In this sample, the clone carrying this T cell receptor beta chain turned up many times. What it binds is not known. The data were taken from a study of T-cell reconstitution after alpha-beta-depleted transplantation in children. Study-wide findings and caveats: Diversity and T-cell counts at one year after transplant derived mostly from new T cells. At around two months after transplant, the alpha-beta T cells were reportedly derived from several hundred expanded clones that came from non-depleted graft cells. From surviving recipient T cells and thymic progenitors came the high day-60 TCRbeta diversity observed in some patients.

Unique molecular identifiers were built into the TCRbeta library. Using its own MiXCR run on the PCR reads, TCRdb lists one record per CDR3 protein. The sample carries 500,000 to 650,000 distinct CDR3 sequences, 10% to 15% recorded once. The receptor's source is a male patient between 5 and 17 years old who had a stem cell transplant for acute myeloid leukemia, so the T cells may come from the graft donor. This sample comprised PBMCs, mostly from graft donor cells, obtained 360 days after TCRalphabeta/CD19-depleted stem cell transplant.

The CDR3, as DNA: TGCAGCGTTGGGGAGAGGCTTGTTCACGAGCAGTACTTC. Residues: CSVGERLVHEQYF. J is TRBJ2-7 and V is TRBV29-1; a possible D gene is TRBD2 (5 bases). V gave up 4 bases and J gave up 5 bases, with 15 bases separating them. Per germline, CDR1 SQVTM and CDR2 ANQGSEA. The CDR3 contains 13 residues.